Following are 31 T cell receptor beta chains from one sample sequenced in a study of shared clonotypes between healthy human individuals. TCRdb's copy holds only in-frame clones and misses some; the assay was immunoSEQ multiplex PCR. Seen here are over 2 million clones, 85% to 95% observed once, and the top ten hold around 0.38%. The material sequenced was naive CD4+ T cells from PBMCs. The subset denotes: CD45RA+ positively selected. The receptors were gathered from a young man in good health. Some clones in this sample may be carry-over from other donors' samples.

The chain couples TRBV7-3 to TRBJ2-5, with 10 positions matching TRBD1. Per germline, CDR1 SGHTA and CDR2 FQGTGA. This CDR3 is built from 18 residues. V lost 5 bases and J lost 1; bases outside the gene matches: 13. The DNA of the CDR3 is TGTGCCAGCAGCCGTGGGACAGGGGAAACCCGGTCCCAAGAGACCCAGTACTTC. Translation gives CASSRGTGETRSQETQYF.

This clone showed up just once. V gene TRBV28 combines with J gene TRBJ2-6; D may be TRBD2 (6 bases). Germline lookup yields CDR1 MDHEN and CDR2 SYDVKM. Between the trimmed V and J ends, which lost 8 bases and 0 bases, there was a span of 14 bases. The CDR3 sequence is 16 residues long. The CDR3 nucleotides are TGTGCCAGCGCCCTAGCGCCCCACTCTGGGGCCAACGTCCTGACTTTC. Protein product: CASALAPHSGANVLTF. Based on the CDR3 plus reference TRBV28 and TRBJ2-6, the full variable domain is DVKVTQSSRYLVKRTGEKVFLECVQDMDHENMFWYRQDPGLGLRLIYFSYDVKMKEKGDIPEGYSVSREKKERFSLILESASTNQTSMYLCASALAPHSGANVLTFGAGSRLTVL.

This clone was counted only a few times. J is TRBJ1-1 and V is TRBV29-1; no clear D gene. CDR1 is SQVTM, CDR2 ANQGSEA, per germline. The CDR3 loop spans 13 amino acids. The V gene lost 2 bases and the J gene lost 4 bases, with 11 bases spanning the gap. The CDR3 DNA reads TGCAGCGTTGAAAGGGCCGAAGGCACTGAAGCTTTCTTT. Residues: CSVERAEGTEAFF.

This sequence joins TRBV5-1 and TRBJ2-3, with D perhaps matching TRBD2 (7 bases). Trimming removed 4 bases from V and 1 base from J, with 25 bases in between. The CDR3 is 19 residues long. Germline values: CDR1 SGHRS, CDR2 YFSETQ. CDR3 in amino acids: CASSPRRGWGGSGTDTQYF. The CDR3 DNA follows: TGCGCCAGCAGCCCCCGGAGGGGGTGGGGGGGCTCAGGCACAGATACGCAGTATTTT. The variable domain in full, completed from reference TRBV5-1 and TRBJ2-3, reads KAGVTQTPRYLIKTRGQQVTLSCSPISGHRSVSWYQQTPGQGLQFLFEYFSETQRNKGNFPGRFSGRQFSNSRSEMNVSTLELGDSALYLCASSPRRGWGGSGTDTQYFGPGTRLTVL.

The chain recombines TRBV30 with TRBJ1-1; D is ambiguous. The CDR3 runs 14 residues. V shed 4 bases and J shed 0 bases, with 12 bases lying between them. Germline lookup yields CDR1 GTSNPN and CDR2 SVGIG (reference sequence). The CDR3 DNA is TGTGCCTGGATTGCAGGTTACATGAACACTGAAGCTTTCTTT. Translated: CAWIAGYMNTEAFF.

The gene calls are TRBV2 and TRBJ2-1, with 13 bases aligning to TRBD2. This CDR3 comprises 14 residues. The ends lost 8 bases at V and 8 bases at J; junction bases unmatched: 6. Germline V gene lookup returns CDR1 SNHLY and CDR2 FYNNEI. The CDR3: CASAGLAGLDEQFF. Here the CDR3 DNA reads TGTGCCAGCGCGGGACTAGCGGGATTGGATGAGCAGTTCTTC. The full variable domain, rest sourced from reference TRBV2 and TRBJ2-1, is EPEVTQTPSHQVTQMGQEVILRCVPISNHLYFYWYRQILGQKVEFLVSFYNNEISEKSEIFDDQFSVERPDGSNFTLKIRSTKLEDSAMYFCASAGLAGLDEQFFGPGTRLTVL.

This clone has more than one count but fewer than ten. The same CDR3 can be traced to other DNA sequences in this sample. This sequence joins TRBV5-6 and TRBJ1-1; the D gene is possibly TRBD1 (5 bases). With 4 bases removed from V and 1 base from J, the gap between germline ends came to 11 bases. Per germline, CDR1 SGHDT and CDR2 YYEEEE. CDR3 length equals 14 residues. CDR3 sequence (DNA): TGTGCCAGCAGCCTAGGGACGGCGAACACTGAAGCTTTCTTT. Its translation is CASSLGTANTEAFF.

The rearrangement uses TRBV2 and TRBJ2-3, with 10 bases lining up with TRBD2. V lost 8 bases to trimming and J lost 6 bases; unmatched junction nucleotides: 11. Germline V gives CDR1 SNHLY, CDR2 FYNNEI. This CDR3 has 15 amino acids. The CDR3 loop reads CASRVGLAGVDTQYF. In nucleotides, the CDR3 is TGTGCCAGCCGTGTGGGGCTAGCGGGAGTGGATACGCAGTATTTT.

This clone was observed a handful of times. This chain uses TRBV28 with TRBJ1-1; no clear D gene. V lost 7 bases and J 2 bases, leaving 8 bases between the germline ends. Germline lookup yields CDR1 MDHEN and CDR2 SYDVKM. The CDR3 is 12 amino acids. The CDR3 is CASKEVNTEAFF. Written as DNA, the CDR3 is TGTGCCAGCAAGGAGGTTAACACTGAAGCTTTCTTT. Full variable domain (rest looked up from reference TRBV28 and TRBJ1-1): DVKVTQSSRYLVKRTGEKVFLECVQDMDHENMFWYRQDPGLGLRLIYFSYDVKMKEKGDIPEGYSVSREKKERFSLILESASTNQTSMYLCASKEVNTEAFFGQGTRLTVV.

The genes are TRBV6-1 and TRBJ1-2; D ambiguous. The germline gives CDR1 MNHNS, CDR2 SASEGT. Deletions cut 2 bases from V and 8 bases from J, with 15 bases between. The CDR3 has 14 residues. The CDR3 bases are TGTGCCAGCAGTGAATACCCGGACCAGAGGGGCTACACCTTC. This gives the protein CASSEYPDQRGYTF.

The chain recombines TRBV9 with TRBJ2-3; D is undetermined. The CDR3 totals 14 residues. Germline V lookup: CDR1 SGDLS, CDR2 YYNGEE. The V end was cut by 1 base, the J end by 2 bases, with 8 bases between. Here the CDR3 reads CASSVTVLTDTQYF. The CDR3 DNA reads TGTGCCAGCAGCGTAACTGTTCTCACAGATACGCAGTATTTT.

This chain uses TRBV25-1 with TRBJ2-3; D may be TRBD2 (6 bases). The CDR3 contains 14 residues. Per germline, CDR1 MGHDK and CDR2 SYGVNS. With 8 bases removed from V and 3 bases from J, the gap between germline ends came to 15 bases. CDR3 region: CASERAGKTDTQYF. CDR3 DNA sequence: TGTGCCAGCGAACGGGCGGGGAAAACAGATACGCAGTATTTT.

The genes are TRBV18 and TRBJ1-2; no firm D call. V was shortened by 6 bases and J by 4 bases, with 18 bases between the two germline ends. The CDR3 is 15 amino acids. Germline lookup yields CDR1 KGHSH and CDR2 LQKENI. Written as DNA, the CDR3 is TGTGCCAGCTCCCCTGACCTTACACCTCCCTATGGCTACACCTTC. The encoded protein is CASSPDLTPPYGYTF.

This chain links TRBV5-8 with TRBJ2-3; 7 positions agree with TRBD1. The CDR3 totals 14 residues. The J segment lost 0 bases and the V segment lost 6 bases, leaving 4 bases of the junction unmatched. Germline V gives CDR1 SGHTS, CDR2 YDEGEE. The CDR3, as DNA: TGTGCCAGCAAGACAGGGAGAAGCACAGATACGCAGTATTTT. Translating it yields CASKTGRSTDTQYF.

The chain employs TRBV5-1 and TRBJ2-2; D may be TRBD1 (6 bases). Germline values: CDR1 SGHRS, CDR2 YFSETQ. Trimming took off 1 base at V and 6 bases at J, with 13 bases between the two ends. There are 15 residues in the CDR3. The CDR3 DNA is TGCGCCAGCAGCTTGATTACAGGGTTTCCCGGGGAGCTGTTTTTT. Its translation: CASSLITGFPGELFF.

This chain uses TRBV28 with TRBJ1-2; D may be TRBD1 (5 bases). The CDR3 extends over 16 amino acids. The germline V gene encodes CDR1 MDHEN and CDR2 SYDVKM. Trimming took off 5 bases at V and 1 base at J, with 17 bases between the two ends. CDR3 amino acids: CASSPPRQRVNYGYTF. The CDR3 DNA reads as TGTGCCAGCAGTCCACCACGACAGAGAGTTAACTATGGCTACACCTTC.

The chain links TRBV18 to TRBJ1-4, with 7 bases fitting TRBD1. V shed 6 bases, J shed 8 bases, and the junction held 12 bases outside the gene matches. Per germline, CDR1 KGHSH and CDR2 LQKENI. The CDR3 extends over 15 amino acids. In nucleotides, the CDR3 is TGTGCCAGCTCCCCCTTCCGGGACAGAGAGGAAAAACTGTTTTTT. It is translated as CASSPFRDREEKLFF.

This chain links TRBV30 with TRBJ2-1; 12 bases are a match to TRBD2. CDR1 and CDR2 from the germline V gene are GTSNPN and SVGIG (reference sequence). Unmatched junction bases numbered 6, after V lost 0 bases and J lost 15 bases. The CDR3 contains 13 residues. The CDR3 DNA reads TGTGCCTGGAGTGTTGCTAGCGGGAGGGCCCCGTTCTTC. Translating it yields CAWSVASGRAPFF.

The chain has TRBV18 and TRBJ1-4; D is perhaps TRBD1 (6 bases). The V and J ends lost 1 base and 8 bases respectively, with 20 bases between them. This CDR3 spans 17 amino acids. Per germline, CDR1 KGHSH and CDR2 LQKENI. The CDR3 region has the DNA TGTGCCAGCTCACCACAGACTTTGGCAGGGGTTGACGAAAAACTGTTTTTT. Translation gives CASSPQTLAGVDEKLFF.

CDR3 protein: CASSPVQGIEQYF. CDR3 nucleotides: TGTGCCAGCTCCCCCGTACAAGGCATCGAGCAGTACTTC. The chain combines TRBV18 with TRBJ2-7; D is unclear. V was clipped by 6 bases and J by 6 bases, with 15 bases between them. This CDR3 has 13 residues. Germline V CDR1 and CDR2: KGHSH, LQKENI.

V gene TRBV25-1 combines with J gene TRBJ1-3; 9 nucleotides agree with TRBD1. Germline loops: CDR1 MGHDK, CDR2 SYGVNS. This CDR3 has 16 residues. Trimming at V came to 9 bases and at J to 4 bases, leaving 13 bases not matched to a gene. CDR3 in DNA: TGTGCCAGTACCGGGACAGGGACTCATACGGGAAACACCATATATTTT. It specifies CASTGTGTHTGNTIYF.

This rearrangement joins TRBV2 to TRBJ1-5; D call uncertain. The V end lost 7 bases, the J end lost 0 bases, and 7 bases lay between the germline ends. The CDR3 sequence is 13 residues long. CDR1 SNHLY and CDR2 FYNNEI come from the germline V gene. The CDR3 nucleotides read TGTGCCAGCATGGAAGATAGCAATCAGCCCCAGCATTTT. Its translation: CASMEDSNQPQHF.

The V call is TRBV20-1, the J call TRBJ2-7, with unresolved D. The CDR3 is 11 residues long. Germline CDR1 and CDR2: DFQATT and SNEGSKA (reference sequence). V was clipped by 7 bases and J by 2 bases, with 9 bases between them. The chain's CDR3 is CSVDLTYEQYF. The CDR3, as DNA: TGCAGTGTGGATCTTACCTACGAGCAGTACTTC.

Notes on this clone: Other DNA variants within this sample encode the same CDR3. This chain uses TRBV5-1 with TRBJ1-2, with D possibly being TRBD1 (5 bases). Germline CDR1 SGHRS, CDR2 YFSETQ. The V end was cut by 0 bases, the J end by 6 bases, with 9 bases between. The CDR3 extends over 13 amino acids. The CDR3: CASSLEGPNGYTF. CDR3 DNA sequence: TGCGCCAGCAGCTTGGAGGGGCCCAATGGCTACACCTTC.

The V call is TRBV29-1, the J call TRBJ2-4; a weak D match, TRBD1 (5 bases). The CDR3 consists of 13 residues. V gave up 5 bases and J gave up 1 base, with 9 bases separating them. Germline values: CDR1 SQVTM, CDR2 ANQGSEA. CDR3 coding DNA: TGCAGCGTTCATTCAGGGGCCAAAAACATTCAGTACTTC. It yields the protein CSVHSGAKNIQYF.

To note about this clone: This sample includes further DNA sequences coding for the same CDR3. This chain joins TRBV7-9 and TRBJ1-2; unclear D gene. CDR3 size: 12 residues. V was shortened by 1 base and J by 8 bases, with 8 bases between the two germline ends. The germline V gene encodes CDR1 SEHNR and CDR2 FQNEAQ (reference sequence). CDR3 coding DNA: TGTGCCAGCAGCTTAGAAGGCGGGGGCTACACCTTC. Translated, it gives CASSLEGGGYTF.

The table lists this clone with a few counts. The V call is TRBV27, the J call TRBJ2-7; 8 bases map to TRBD2. Germline CDR1 reads MNHEY; CDR2 reads SMNVEV (reference sequence). Trimming cost V 4 bases and J 4 bases; bases outside gene matches: 6. The CDR3 totals 14 residues. CDR3 protein: CASSSGLARYEQYF. DNA for the CDR3: TGTGCCAGCAGTTCCGGACTAGCCCGATACGAGCAGTACTTC.

Concerning this clone: The sample has other DNA sequences that encode this CDR3 too. The gene calls are TRBV7-3 and TRBJ2-5; D is unresolved. Germline CDR1 is SGHTA and CDR2 is FQGTGA. CDR3 length equals 12 residues. Between the trimmed V and J ends, which lost 1 base and 5 bases, there was a span of 5 bases. The CDR3 loop reads CASSLNRETQYF. The CDR3 DNA is TGTGCCAGCAGCTTAAATAGGGAGACCCAGTACTTC.

The rearrangement uses TRBV6-5 and TRBJ2-7; 8 nucleotides agree with TRBD1. CDR1 and CDR2 from the germline V gene are MNHEY and SVGAGI. V trimming: 5 bases; J trimming: 3 bases; junction bases outside the gene matches: 6. The CDR3 extends over 14 amino acids. CDR3 protein: CASSRQTGDYEQYF. Written as DNA, the CDR3 is TGTGCCAGCAGTCGCCAGACAGGGGACTACGAGCAGTACTTC.

The gene calls are TRBV5-1 and TRBJ2-7; no reliable D call. The CDR3 loop spans 14 amino acids. The V gene's germline CDR1 is SGHRS and CDR2 YFSETQ. V shed 5 bases and J shed 4 bases, with 16 bases lying between them. CDR3 loop: CASRSIPSGYEQYF. The CDR3 DNA sequence: TGCGCCAGCAGATCGATCCCTTCCGGTTACGAGCAGTACTTC.

The gene calls are TRBV7-8 and TRBJ2-1; 7 nucleotides align to TRBD1. Germline trimming cut 1 base from V and 3 bases from J; bases unmatched to any gene: 3. From germline, CDR1 is SGHVS and CDR2 FQNEAQ. CDR3 length: 15 amino acids. The CDR3 DNA sequence: TGTGCCAGCAGCTTAGGGGCAGGGGGCTACAATGAGCAGTTCTTC. Its translation is CASSLGAGGYNEQFF.